The following is a T cell receptor beta chain sequence with its context. Repertoires were generated with immunoSEQ multiplex PCR, while TCRdb's copy carries only in-frame clones and drops some. This sample has over 25,000 clones, with roughly nine tenths found just once. The data are from a study of T cell changes during pregnancy in multiple sclerosis. The TCR sequence derives from a female donor with multiple sclerosis, enrolled in a pregnancy study. The material was CD8+ T cells from peripheral blood mononuclear cells, obtained before pregnancy.

CDR3 in DNA: TGTGCCAGCAGTCTCTATGACAGAACCGGGGAGCTGTTTTTT. As protein: CASSLYDRTGELFF. This chain links TRBV27 with TRBJ2-2, with D possibly matching TRBD1 (5 bases). With 5 bases removed from V and 5 bases from J, the gap between germline ends came to 12 bases. The CDR3 runs 14 residues. CDR1 is MNHEY, CDR2 SMNVEV, per germline (reference sequence).